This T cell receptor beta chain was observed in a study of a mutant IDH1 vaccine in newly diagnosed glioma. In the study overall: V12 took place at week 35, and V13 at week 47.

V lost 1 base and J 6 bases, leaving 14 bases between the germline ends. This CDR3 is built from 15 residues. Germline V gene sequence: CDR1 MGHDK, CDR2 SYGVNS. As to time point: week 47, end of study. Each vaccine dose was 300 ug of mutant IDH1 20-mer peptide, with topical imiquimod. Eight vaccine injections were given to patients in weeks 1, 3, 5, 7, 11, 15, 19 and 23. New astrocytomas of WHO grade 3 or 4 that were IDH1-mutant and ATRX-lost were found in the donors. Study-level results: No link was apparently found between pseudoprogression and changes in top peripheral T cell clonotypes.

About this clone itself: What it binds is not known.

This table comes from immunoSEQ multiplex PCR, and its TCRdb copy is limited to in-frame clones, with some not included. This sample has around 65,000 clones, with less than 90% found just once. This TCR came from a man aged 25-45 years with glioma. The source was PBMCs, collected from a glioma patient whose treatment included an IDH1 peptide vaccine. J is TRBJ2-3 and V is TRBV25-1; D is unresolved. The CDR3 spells CASSESSHRVDTQYF. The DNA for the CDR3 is TGTGCCAGCAGTGAATCGTCCCACCGTGTGGATACGCAGTATTTT.